These 29 T cell receptor beta chains originate from one sample sequenced in a study of Ad26.COV2.S vaccination and SARS-CoV-2 variants. As for treatment: roughly 19 received Ad26.COV2.S at low or high dose, single or two shots; several received placebo; per-sample allocation not given. The investigators took samples on day 63 after the first vaccine or placebo injection. Assay used: immunoSEQ multiplex PCR; TCRdb lists only in-frame clones, some missing. Of around 450,000 clones detected, 88% appear once; the ten largest clones hold about 4%. The input for sequencing was peripheral blood, taken in a trial of Ad26.COV2.S vaccine versus placebo. All receptors come from a person between 18 and 65 years old who received the Ad26.COV2.S COVID-19 vaccine or a placebo.

This clone was found once. The chain employs TRBV6-1 and TRBJ2-1; D unclear. Germline CDR1 reads MNHNS; CDR2 reads SASEGT. Trimming left V 0 bases short and J 5 bases short, with 11 bases between. The CDR3 sequence is 15 residues long. The CDR3 DNA reads TGTGCCAGCAGTGAAGCAGGGTCGGTGCACAATGAGCAGTTCTTC. It yields the protein CASSEAGSVHNEQFF.

The chain couples TRBV28 to TRBJ1-4; D call uncertain. The V gene's germline CDR1 is MDHEN and CDR2 SYDVKM. The V end lost 10 bases, the J end lost 0 bases, and 18 bases lay between the germline ends. The CDR3 runs to 16 residues. The CDR3 loop is CATLPRSGATNEKLFF. The CDR3 DNA follows: TGTGCCACCCTTCCGCGATCGGGAGCAACTAATGAAAAACTGTTTTTT.

The rearrangement joins TRBV10-1 to TRBJ2-7; the D gene is possibly TRBD2 (6 bases). Trimming removed 4 bases from V and 2 bases from J, with 12 bases in between. This CDR3 is built from 14 residues. Germline V lookup: CDR1 WNHNN, CDR2 SYGVQD (reference sequence). The CDR3 DNA is TGCGCCAGCAGTGGTCCTGCGGGGACCTACGAGCAGTACTTC. Its protein is CASSGPAGTYEQYF.

The gene calls are TRBV7-2 and TRBJ2-5; no definite D call. V was clipped by 7 bases and J by 2 bases, with 14 bases between them. Germline lookup yields CDR1 SGHTA and CDR2 FQGNSA. There are 14 residues in the CDR3. The DNA for the CDR3 is TGTGCCAGCAACCCCGCAAGTACTCAAGAGACCCAGTACTTC. Translating gives CASNPASTQETQYF.

The rearrangement uses TRBV10-3 and TRBJ2-5; a weak D match, TRBD1 (5 bases). The germline CDR1 and CDR2 sequences are ENHRY and SYGVKD. The CDR3 has 15 amino acids. V was pared by 7 bases and J by 5 bases, with 20 bases between. The CDR3 sequence: CAINPVLGREETQYF. The CDR3 bases are TGTGCCATCAATCCCGTTCTGGGGCGTGAGGAGACCCAGTACTTC.

This rearrangement joins TRBV6-1 to TRBJ1-1; D is perhaps TRBD1 (5 bases). The CDR3 spans 15 residues. With 0 bases removed from V and 5 bases from J, the gap between germline ends came to 13 bases. Germline V CDR1 and CDR2: MNHNS, SASEGT. CDR3 nucleotide sequence: TGTGCCAGCAGTGAAGCGGGGCAGGGTTGGACTGAAGCTTTCTTT. Its translation is CASSEAGQGWTEAFF.

V usage is TRBV11-3 and J usage is TRBJ2-2; unclear D gene. Deletions cut 3 bases from V and 4 bases from J, with 3 bases between. Per the germline V gene, CDR1 is SGHNT and CDR2 is YENEEA. The CDR3 spans 12 residues. CDR3 amino acids: CASSFSTGELFF. For the CDR3, the DNA is TGTGCCAGCAGCTTCAGCACCGGGGAGCTGTTTTTT. Together with reference TRBV11-3 and TRBJ2-2, the CDR3 gives the full variable domain: EAGVVQSPRYKIIEKKQPVAFWCNPISGHNTLYWYLQNLGQGPELLIRYENEEAVDDSQLPKDRFSAERLKGVDSTLKIQPAELGDSAVYLCASSFSTGELFFGEGSRLTVL.

This rearrangement joins TRBV9 to TRBJ1-6; 10 bases agree with TRBD1. CDR1 SGDLS and CDR2 YYNGEE come from the germline V gene. This CDR3 comprises 15 residues. The ends lost 0 bases at V and 7 bases at J; junction bases unmatched: 1. In nucleotides, the CDR3 is TGTGCCAGCAGCGTAGGACAGGGGGCGAATTCACCCCTCCACTTT. Translating it yields CASSVGQGANSPLHF.

This clone came up a few times. The chain joins TRBV9 to TRBJ1-1, with D perhaps TRBD1 (5 bases). CDR3 size: 12 residues. CDR1 is SGDLS, CDR2 YYNGEE, per germline. Trimming shortened V by 4 bases and J by 8 bases, and 12 bases separated the two germline ends. This chain's CDR3 is CASSPVGPEAFF. The CDR3 DNA reads as TGTGCCAGCAGCCCAGTGGGGCCCGAAGCTTTCTTT.

The V and J genes are TRBV29-1 and TRBJ2-3, with 14 bases that match TRBD2. V lost 7 bases and J lost 7; bases outside the gene matches: 13. Germline V gene data show CDR1 as SQVTM and CDR2 as ANQGSEA. The CDR3 sequence is 16 residues long. CDR3 amino acids: CSANLGLAGGYHTQYF. The CDR3 region has the DNA TGCAGCGCCAACCTTGGACTAGCGGGGGGCTACCATACGCAGTATTTT.

The chain is built from TRBV5-4 and TRBJ2-1, with TRBD2 matching over 7 bases. Germline values: CDR1 SGHNT, CDR2 YYREEE (reference sequence). The CDR3 totals 16 residues. Trimming cost V 0 bases and J 0 bases; bases outside gene matches: 3. CDR3 sequence reads: CASSLDPGGSYNEQFF. In DNA form, the CDR3 reads TGTGCCAGCAGCTTGGATCCGGGAGGCTCCTACAATGAGCAGTTCTTC.

The rearrangement joins TRBV4-1 to TRBJ1-6; TRBD1 aligns across 9 bases. The germline gives CDR1 MGHRA, CDR2 YSYEKL. The ends lost 4 bases at V and 9 bases at J; junction bases unmatched: 4. The CDR3 length is 14 residues. The CDR3: CASSPGTGTSPLHF. CDR3 DNA sequence: TGCGCCAGCAGCCCGGGGACAGGGACTTCACCCCTCCACTTT.

The V gene is TRBV19, the J gene TRBJ1-5; D is unresolved. Germline V gives CDR1 LNHDA, CDR2 SQIVND (reference sequence). The V gene lost 4 bases and the J gene lost 0 bases, with 4 bases spanning the gap. The CDR3 is made up of 13 amino acids. CDR3 residues: CASSRISNQPQHF. Written as DNA, the CDR3 is TGTGCCAGTAGTAGGATTAGCAATCAGCCCCAGCATTTT.

The chain has TRBV5-4 and TRBJ1-4; the match to TRBD1 covers 7 bases. Trimming cost V 0 bases and J 8 bases; bases outside gene matches: 4. This CDR3 spans 14 amino acids. Germline V gives CDR1 SGHNT, CDR2 YYREEE (reference sequence). The CDR3 spells CASSLGTGPEKLFF. CDR3 sequence (DNA): TGTGCCAGCAGCTTGGGGACAGGCCCCGAAAAACTGTTTTTT.

The chain employs TRBV7-2 and TRBJ2-2; the D call may be TRBD1 or TRBD2 (5 bases each). Germline V gene lookup returns CDR1 SGHTA and CDR2 FQGNSA. The CDR3 is made up of 14 amino acids. Trimming took off 3 bases at V and 4 bases at J, with 9 bases between the two ends. Written as DNA, the CDR3 is TGTGCCAGCAGCTTCACCGGGGCCACCGGGGAGCTGTTTTTT. Its translation is CASSFTGATGELFF.

This chain joins TRBV4-3 and TRBJ2-7; the D is unclear. The V end was cut by 3 bases, the J end by 1 base, with 10 bases between. The CDR3 consists of 14 residues. Germline V gene sequence: CDR1 LGHNA, CDR2 YSLEER. This CDR3 is CASSHADESYEQYF. As DNA, the CDR3 is TGCGCCAGCAGCCATGCTGACGAGTCCTACGAGCAGTACTTC.

The sample holds one count of this clone. The rearrangement links TRBV28 to TRBJ1-2; the D is unclear. Trimming pared 3 bases from V and 8 bases from J, leaving 10 bases between. Germline CDR1 and CDR2: MDHEN and SYDVKM. This CDR3 region has 12 residues. In nucleotides, the CDR3 is TGTGCCAGCAGTTTGATAGGGCACGGCTACACCTTC. Protein product: CASSLIGHGYTF.

The chain joins TRBV7-2 to TRBJ2-1; TRBD2 matches at 9 bases. CDR1 SGHTA and CDR2 FQGNSA come from the germline V gene. V lost 5 bases to trimming and J lost 3 bases; unmatched junction nucleotides: 5. The CDR3 runs to 15 residues. CDR3 amino acids: CASSTRLAVYNEQFF. In DNA, the CDR3 is TGTGCCAGCAGCACCCGACTAGCGGTCTACAATGAGCAGTTCTTC.

The V gene is TRBV11-2, the J gene TRBJ2-3, with D perhaps given as TRBD1 or TRBD2 (5 bases each). From germline, CDR1 is SGHAT and CDR2 FQNNGV. This CDR3 contains 13 residues. V lost 0 bases to trimming and J lost 6 bases, with 7 bases between them. CDR3 sequence reads: CASSLEGPDTQYF. The CDR3 coding sequence is TGTGCCAGCAGCTTAGAGGGACCGGATACGCAGTATTTT.

The J gene is TRBJ2-5, the V gene TRBV30; 14 bases map to TRBD2. V lost 5 bases to trimming and J lost 4 bases; unmatched junction nucleotides: 6. Germline V gene lookup returns CDR1 GTSNPN and CDR2 SVGIG (reference sequence). CDR3 length: 15 residues. CDR3 coding DNA: TGTGCCTGGGGGACTAGCGGGGGCCCGACAGAGACCCAGTACTTC. Protein sequence: CAWGTSGGPTETQYF.

In DNA form, the CDR3 reads TGTGCCAGCAGCCCCGATAGGGCCGGGGAGCTGTTTTTT. It is translated as CASSPDRAGELFF. This chain uses TRBV7-9 with TRBJ2-2; no reliable D call. The CDR3 loop spans 13 amino acids. Germline V gene lookup returns CDR1 SEHNR and CDR2 FQNEAQ (reference sequence). The V end lost 5 bases, the J end lost 6 bases, and 10 bases lay between the germline ends.

The table lists this clone with a count of one. The V call is TRBV19, the J call TRBJ2-3; 7 bases line up with TRBD1. Germline-derived CDR1 and CDR2 are LNHDA and SQIVND (reference sequence). V trimming: 3 bases; J trimming: 6 bases; junction bases outside the gene matches: 9. This CDR3 contains 15 residues. The DNA of the CDR3 is TGTGCCAGTAGTATTGGAGACAGGGCCTCCGATACGCAGTATTTT. Its translation: CASSIGDRASDTQYF.

This rearrangement joins TRBV27 to TRBJ1-4; the D gene is possibly TRBD1 (6 bases). The CDR3 covers 15 residues. Trimming removed 6 bases from V and 8 bases from J, with 19 bases in between. The germline CDR1 and CDR2 sequences are MNHEY and SMNVEV (reference sequence). CDR3 residues: CASSKSSAGAEKLFF. DNA of the CDR3: TGTGCCAGCAGCAAATCCTCCGCGGGGGCCGAAAAACTGTTTTTT.

The rearrangement joins TRBV9 to TRBJ2-2; D gene uncertain. The CDR3 covers 14 residues. CDR1 SGDLS and CDR2 YYNGEE come from the germline V gene. V lost 0 bases, J lost 1 base, and 4 bases lay in between. The CDR3 loop is CASSVEGNTGELFF. The CDR3 nucleotides are TGTGCCAGCAGCGTAGAAGGGAACACCGGGGAGCTGTTTTTT. Together with reference TRBV9 and TRBJ2-2, the CDR3 gives the full variable domain: DSGVTQTPKHLITATGQRVTLRCSPRSGDLSVYWYQQSLDQGLQFLIQYYNGEERAKGNILERFSAQQFPDLHSELNLSSLELGDSALYFCASSVEGNTGELFFGEGSRLTVL.

The rearrangement links TRBV13 to TRBJ2-7; D is possibly TRBD2 (5 bases). The CDR3 runs to 12 residues. Trimming cost V 4 bases and J 5 bases, with 9 bases left between them. Germline V gives CDR1 PRHDT, CDR2 FYEKMQ (reference sequence). CDR3 DNA sequence: TGTGCCAGCAGCTCGACCGGGAACGAGCAGTACTTC. Encoded protein: CASSSTGNEQYF.

The chain employs TRBV5-6 and TRBJ1-3, with D hard to call. Deletions cut 0 bases from V and 2 bases from J, with 9 bases between. This CDR3 comprises 15 residues. From germline, CDR1 is SGHDT and CDR2 YYEEEE. DNA for the CDR3: TGTGCCAGCAGCTTGGTAACCGGGGCTGGAAACACCATATATTTT. This encodes CASSLVTGAGNTIYF.

The J gene is TRBJ2-2, the V gene TRBV5-4; no definite D call. The V gene lost 4 bases and the J gene lost 7 bases, with 11 bases spanning the gap. The CDR3 contains 13 residues. Per the germline V gene, CDR1 is SGHNT and CDR2 is YYREEE (reference sequence). For the CDR3, the DNA is TGTGCCAGCAGCATAGACCAAATCGGGGAGCTGTTTTTT. Translated, it gives CASSIDQIGELFF.

CDR3 nucleotides: TGTGCCACCCTGGACAGCAACTATGGCTACACCTTC. Amino acid sequence: CATLDSNYGYTF. The V call is TRBV24-1, the J call TRBJ1-2; maybe TRBD1 (6 bases). This CDR3 is built from 12 residues. CDR1 KGHDR and CDR2 SFDVKD come from the germline V gene. The ends were cut back, 9 bases at V and 2 bases at J, with 9 bases in the middle.

The rearrangement links TRBV9 to TRBJ1-2; D is possibly TRBD1 (5 bases). Per the germline V gene, CDR1 is SGDLS and CDR2 is YYNGEE. This CDR3 is built from 15 residues. The germline V and J ends were trimmed by 1 base and 4 bases, with 14 bases remaining between them. The CDR3 loop reads CASSVRAGQGYGYTF. CDR3 sequence (DNA): TGTGCCAGCAGCGTAAGGGCAGGGCAAGGCTATGGCTACACCTTC.